Sequencing of this TCR beta chain was carried out in a study of human T cells and chemical hapten exposure. Study background: The sensitizing agent was 2% DPC, placed on 2 cm by 2 cm of upper inner arm skin.

Germline V gives CDR1 KGHDR, CDR2 SFDVKD. The CDR3 is 16 residues long. V was pared by 2 bases and J by 0 bases, with 9 bases between. Study-level findings and limits: The study found expanded TCRs formed significantly more large CDR3 similarity clusters than controls.

This sample's time point: patch test 2, 6 weeks after DPC sensitization. Regarding treatment: therapeutic diphenylcyclopropenone sensitization with weekly scalp DPC. Total RNA was isolated from unfractionated whole blood. Authors' analysis steps: Samples had a median of around 92,000 TCRs, ranging roughly 20,000 to 750,000. TCRdb processed the RACE reads anew with MiXCR; each CDR3 protein has one entry. These V and J calls derive from TCRdb rather than the authors' analysis. This table has about 40,000 distinct CDR3 sequences, 3.3% appearing once. As for this clonotype: Its antigen remains unidentified.

The TCR comes from a man aged 35-49 years with alopecia areata. Some clones in this sample may be carry-over from other donors' samples. The sample was whole blood, taken in connection with sensitization to the hapten diphenylcyclopropenone (DPC). V usage is TRBV24-1 and J usage is TRBJ2-2; D may match TRBD1 or TRBD2 (5 bases each). The CDR3 loop reads CATSDSGGTNTGELFF. As DNA, the CDR3 is TGTGCCACCAGTGATTCTGGGGGAACGAACACCGGGGAGCTGTTTTTT.